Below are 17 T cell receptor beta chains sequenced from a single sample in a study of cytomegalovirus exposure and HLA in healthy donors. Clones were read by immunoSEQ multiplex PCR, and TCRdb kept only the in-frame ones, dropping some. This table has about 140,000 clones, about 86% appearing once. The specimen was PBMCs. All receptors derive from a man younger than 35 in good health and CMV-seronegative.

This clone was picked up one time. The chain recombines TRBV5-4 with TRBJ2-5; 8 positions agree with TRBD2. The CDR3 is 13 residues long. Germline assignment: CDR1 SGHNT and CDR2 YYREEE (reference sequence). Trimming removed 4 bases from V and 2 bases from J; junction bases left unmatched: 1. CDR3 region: CASSRGGQETQYF. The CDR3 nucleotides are TGTGCCAGCAGCCGGGGGGGGCAAGAGACCCAGTACTTC.

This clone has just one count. CDR3 in DNA: TGTGCCAGCAGCTCCAAAGGGAGCTTCGGACGGGAAAACATTCAGTACTTC. Residues: CASSSKGSFGRENIQYF. The genes are TRBV5-5 and TRBJ2-4; possibly TRBD2 for D (5 bases). CDR3 length equals 17 residues. V lost 3 bases and J lost 5, with 21 bases in between. Germline CDR1 is SGHKS and CDR2 is YYEKEE (reference sequence).

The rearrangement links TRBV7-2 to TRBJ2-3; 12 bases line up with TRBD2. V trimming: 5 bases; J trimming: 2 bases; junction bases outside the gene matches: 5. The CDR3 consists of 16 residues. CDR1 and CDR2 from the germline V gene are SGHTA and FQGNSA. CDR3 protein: CASSQRLAGATDTQYF. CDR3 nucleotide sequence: TGTGCCAGCAGCCAACGACTAGCGGGGGCCACAGATACGCAGTATTTT. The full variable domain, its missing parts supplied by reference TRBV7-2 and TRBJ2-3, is GAGVSQSPSNKVTEKGKDVELRCDPISGHTALYWYRQSLGQGLEFLIYFQGNSAPDKSGLPSDRFSAERTGGSVSTLTIQRTQQEDSAVYLCASSQRLAGATDTQYFGPGTRLTVL.

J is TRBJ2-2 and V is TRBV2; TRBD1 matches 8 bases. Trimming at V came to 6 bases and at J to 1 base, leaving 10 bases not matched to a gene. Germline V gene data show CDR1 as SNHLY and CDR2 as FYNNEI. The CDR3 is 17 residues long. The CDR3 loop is CASRGARTGKNTGELFF. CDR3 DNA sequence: TGTGCCAGCAGGGGGGCCAGGACAGGGAAGAACACCGGGGAGCTGTTTTTT.

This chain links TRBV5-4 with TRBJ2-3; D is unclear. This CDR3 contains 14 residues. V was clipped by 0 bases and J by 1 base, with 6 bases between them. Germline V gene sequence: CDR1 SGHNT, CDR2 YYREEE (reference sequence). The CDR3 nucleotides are TGTGCCAGCAGCTTGGGGCCTGGCACAGATACGCAGTATTTT. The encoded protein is CASSLGPGTDTQYF.

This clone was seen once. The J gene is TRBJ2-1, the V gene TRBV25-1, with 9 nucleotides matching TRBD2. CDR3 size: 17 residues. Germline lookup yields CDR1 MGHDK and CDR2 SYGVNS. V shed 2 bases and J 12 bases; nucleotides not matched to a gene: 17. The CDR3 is CASSEQSRTSAQLAQFF. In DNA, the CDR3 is TGTGCCAGCAGTGAACAAAGCAGGACTAGCGCCCAGCTTGCGCAGTTCTTC.

Written as DNA, the CDR3 is TGTGCCAGCAGCGTACAGGAAGACACTGAAGCTTTCTTT. Its protein is CASSVQEDTEAFF. The V call is TRBV5-4, the J call TRBJ1-1; D might be TRBD1 (5 bases). Germline assignment: CDR1 SGHNT and CDR2 YYREEE (reference sequence). Trimming left V 4 bases short and J 3 bases short, with 10 bases between. This CDR3 contains 13 residues.

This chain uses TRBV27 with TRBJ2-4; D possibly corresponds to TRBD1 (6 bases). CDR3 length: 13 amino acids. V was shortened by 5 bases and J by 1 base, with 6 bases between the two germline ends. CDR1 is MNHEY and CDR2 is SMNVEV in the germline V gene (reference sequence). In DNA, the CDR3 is TGTGCCAGCAGTGACAGGGCCAAAAACATTCAGTACTTC. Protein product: CASSDRAKNIQYF.

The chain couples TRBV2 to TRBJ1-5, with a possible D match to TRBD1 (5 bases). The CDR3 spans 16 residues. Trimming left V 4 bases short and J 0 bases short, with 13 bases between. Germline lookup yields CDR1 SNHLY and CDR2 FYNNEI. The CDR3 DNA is TGTGCCAGCAGTGTGGGGGGGATCTATAGCAATCAGCCCCAGCATTTT. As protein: CASSVGGIYSNQPQHF. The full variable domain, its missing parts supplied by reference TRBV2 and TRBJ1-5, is EPEVTQTPSHQVTQMGQEVILRCVPISNHLYFYWYRQILGQKVEFLVSFYNNEISEKSEIFDDQFSVERPDGSNFTLKIRSTKLEDSAMYFCASSVGGIYSNQPQHFGDGTRLSIL.

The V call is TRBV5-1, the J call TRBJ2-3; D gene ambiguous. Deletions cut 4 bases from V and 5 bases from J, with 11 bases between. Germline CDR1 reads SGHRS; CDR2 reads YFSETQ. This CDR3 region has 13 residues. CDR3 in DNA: TGCGCCAGCAGCACCTCTCCCGGAGATACGCAGTATTTT. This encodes CASSTSPGDTQYF.

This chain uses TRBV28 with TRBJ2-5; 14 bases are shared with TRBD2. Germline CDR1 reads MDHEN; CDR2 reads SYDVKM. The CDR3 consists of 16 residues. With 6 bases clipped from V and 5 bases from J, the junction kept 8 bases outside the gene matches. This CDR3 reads CASRGTSGSSEETQYF. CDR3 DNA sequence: TGTGCCAGCAGAGGGACTAGCGGGAGTTCGGAGGAGACCCAGTACTTC.

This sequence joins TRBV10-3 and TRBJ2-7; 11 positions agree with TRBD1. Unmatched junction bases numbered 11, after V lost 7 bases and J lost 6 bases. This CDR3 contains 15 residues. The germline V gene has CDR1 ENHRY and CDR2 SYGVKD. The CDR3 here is CAIKPGQGVLGEQYF. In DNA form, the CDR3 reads TGTGCCATCAAACCGGGACAGGGGGTTTTGGGCGAGCAGTACTTC.

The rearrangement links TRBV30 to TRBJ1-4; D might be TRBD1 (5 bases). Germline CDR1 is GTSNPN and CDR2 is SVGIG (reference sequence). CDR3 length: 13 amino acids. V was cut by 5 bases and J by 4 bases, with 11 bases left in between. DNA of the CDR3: TGTGCCTGGTCTAGGGGCTTTAATGAAAAACTGTTTTTT. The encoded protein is CAWSRGFNEKLFF.

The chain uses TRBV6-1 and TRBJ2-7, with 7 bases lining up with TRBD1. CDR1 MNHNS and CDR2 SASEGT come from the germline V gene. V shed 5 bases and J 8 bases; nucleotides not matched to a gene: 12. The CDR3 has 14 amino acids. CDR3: CASSIGGQAVKQYF. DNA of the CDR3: TGTGCCAGCAGTATTGGAGGACAGGCCGTAAAGCAGTACTTC.

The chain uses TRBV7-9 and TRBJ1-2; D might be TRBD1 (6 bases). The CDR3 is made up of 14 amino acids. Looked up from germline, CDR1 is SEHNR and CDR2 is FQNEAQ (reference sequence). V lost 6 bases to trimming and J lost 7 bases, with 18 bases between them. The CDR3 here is CASRPSGGAGGYTF. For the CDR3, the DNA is TGTGCCAGCAGACCCTCGGGGGGGGCTGGTGGCTACACCTTC.

The CDR3 reads CASTTGGPGETQYF. The CDR3 DNA reads as TGTGCCAGCACCACCGGAGGGCCAGGAGAGACCCAGTACTTC. J is TRBJ2-5 and V is TRBV6-6; maybe TRBD2 (6 bases). This CDR3 is 14 amino acids long. Trimming shortened V by 7 bases and J by 4 bases, and 16 bases separated the two germline ends. The germline V gene has CDR1 MNHNY and CDR2 SVGAGI (reference sequence).

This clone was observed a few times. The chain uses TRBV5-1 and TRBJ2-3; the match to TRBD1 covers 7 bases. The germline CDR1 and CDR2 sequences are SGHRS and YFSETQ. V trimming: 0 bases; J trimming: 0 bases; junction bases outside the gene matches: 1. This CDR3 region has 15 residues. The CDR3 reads CASSLGDRSTDTQYF. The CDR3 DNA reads TGCGCCAGCAGCTTGGGGGACAGAAGCACAGATACGCAGTATTTT.